This entry describes one T cell receptor beta chain. This clone was seen repeatedly, ten times or more. This receptor's antigen is unknown. Base qualities are not provided; no much larger clone lies one nucleotide away. This record belongs to a study of metastatic and nonmetastatic thyroid tumors (dated by TCRdb to about 2020). With regard to the full study: For patients with malignant and with benign thyroid disease, the researchers compared repertoires between peripheral blood samples and tumor or nodule tissue samples. General study outcomes and caveats: TCR beta diversity was reported as significantly higher in malignant tumors than in benign nodules, in both blood and tumor samples.

Receptor libraries were prepared by PCR. For sequencing, an Illumina HiSeq 4000 was employed. High-throughput sequencing was used to profile the CDR3 region of the TCR beta-chain in every patient. The study's processing was this. The researchers built a classifier to tell apart papillary thyroid cancer patients with distant metastasis, based on CDR3 differences among clinicopathological groups. To measure repertoire diversity the researchers used the Shannon index, while the Morisita-Horn index served to gauge how similar the tumor and blood repertoires were. TCRdb redid the processing of the public reads, applying fastp at Q25 and MiXCR, and retained in-frame beta chains. The authors' filters were not applied to this entry. In all, the sample holds some 4,200 clones, and nearly 35% of those were seen once. In total, the top ten clones hold around 30% of the sample. No patient had received any treatment before thyroid surgery. Using T-cell receptor beta sequencing, the study looked back at clinical samples from patients collected from about 2011 to 2019.

V is clipped by 4 bases and J by 0 bases, and the sequence between their germline boundaries is 13 bases long. According to the germline V gene (reference sequence), CDR1 reads MNHEY and CDR2 reads SMNVEV. Spanning cysteine to phenylalanine, the CDR3 consists of 17 amino acids. Only the CDR3 DNA is retained, 51 bases long and in frame from the first base. The sequence was obtained from a female donor with papillary thyroid cancer or a benign thyroid nodule (not recorded which). Some clones in this sample may be carry-over from other donors' samples. Specimen: adjacent normal tissue. Recombination connected TRBV27 to TRBJ2-6; too little of a D gene remains to name it. Here is the DNA: TGTGCCAGCAGTTCCCTCCGCTCGAGCTCTGGGGCCAACGTCCTGACTTTC. It encodes CASSSLRSSSGANVLTF.